The present T cell receptor beta chain was sequenced within a study of T cell changes during pregnancy in multiple sclerosis. Looked up from germline, CDR1 is MDHEN and CDR2 is SYDVKM. V lost 10 bases and J lost 3, with 27 bases in between. The CDR3 length is 17 residues. Assay used: immunoSEQ multiplex PCR; TCRdb lists only in-frame clones, some missing. The data hold tens of thousands of clones, with just over 90% observed a single time. This material consisted of CD4+ T cells from peripheral blood mononuclear cells, taken in the second trimester of pregnancy. This clonotype was sampled from a female donor with multiple sclerosis, enrolled in a pregnancy study. This chain connects TRBV28 to TRBJ2-5; tentatively, D is TRBD2 (7 bases). CDR3 region: CATRGIGGGGVKETQYF. CDR3 in DNA: TGTGCCACCCGTGGTATCGGCGGAGGGGGGGTTAAAGAGACCCAGTACTTC.